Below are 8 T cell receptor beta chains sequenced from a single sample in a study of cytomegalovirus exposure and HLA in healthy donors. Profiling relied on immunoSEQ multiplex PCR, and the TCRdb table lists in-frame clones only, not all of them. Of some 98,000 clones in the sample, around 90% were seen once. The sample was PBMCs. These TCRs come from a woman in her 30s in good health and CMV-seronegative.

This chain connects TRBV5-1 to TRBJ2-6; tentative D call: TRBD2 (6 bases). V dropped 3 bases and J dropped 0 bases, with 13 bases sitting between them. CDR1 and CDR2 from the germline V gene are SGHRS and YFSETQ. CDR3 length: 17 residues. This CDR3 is CASSWGTASSGANVLTF. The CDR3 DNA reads TGCGCCAGCAGCTGGGGGACTGCCAGCTCTGGGGCCAACGTCCTGACTTTC.

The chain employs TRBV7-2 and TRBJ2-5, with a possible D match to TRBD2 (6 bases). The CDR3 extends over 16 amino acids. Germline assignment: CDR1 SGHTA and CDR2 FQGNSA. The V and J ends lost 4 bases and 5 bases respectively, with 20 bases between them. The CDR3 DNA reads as TGTGCCAGCAGCTCCGGTAGCGGAAGCGCAGGGGAGACCCAGTACTTC. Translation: CASSSGSGSAGETQYF. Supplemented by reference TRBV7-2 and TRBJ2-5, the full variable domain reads GAGVSQSPSNKVTEKGKDVELRCDPISGHTALYWYRQSLGQGLEFLIYFQGNSAPDKSGLPSDRFSAERTGGSVSTLTIQRTQQEDSAVYLCASSSGSGSAGETQYFGPGTRLLVL.

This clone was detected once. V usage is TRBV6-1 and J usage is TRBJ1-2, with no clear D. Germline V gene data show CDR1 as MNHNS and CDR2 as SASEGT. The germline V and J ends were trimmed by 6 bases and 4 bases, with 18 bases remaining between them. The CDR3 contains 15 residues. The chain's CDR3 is CASRSRPAGLYGYTF. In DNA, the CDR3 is TGTGCCAGCAGGAGCCGACCCGCAGGACTCTATGGCTACACCTTC.

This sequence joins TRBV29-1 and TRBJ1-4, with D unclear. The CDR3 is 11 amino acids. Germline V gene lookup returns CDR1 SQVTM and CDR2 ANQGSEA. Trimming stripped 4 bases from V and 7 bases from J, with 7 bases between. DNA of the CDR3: TGCAGCGTTGGGCAGGCTGAAAAACTGTTTTTT. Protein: CSVGQAEKLFF. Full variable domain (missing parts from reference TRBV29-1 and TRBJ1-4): SAVISQKPSRDICQRGTSLTIQCQVDSQVTMMFWYRQQPGQSLTLIATANQGSEATYESGFVIDKFPISRPNLTFSTLTVSNMSPEDSSIYLCSVGQAEKLFFGSGTQLSVL.

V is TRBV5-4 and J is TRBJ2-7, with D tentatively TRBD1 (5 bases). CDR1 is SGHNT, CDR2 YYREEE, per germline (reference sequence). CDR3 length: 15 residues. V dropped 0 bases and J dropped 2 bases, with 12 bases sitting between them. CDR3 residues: CASSLDPGPTYEQYF. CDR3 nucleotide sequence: TGTGCCAGCAGCTTGGATCCAGGGCCCACCTACGAGCAGTACTTC.

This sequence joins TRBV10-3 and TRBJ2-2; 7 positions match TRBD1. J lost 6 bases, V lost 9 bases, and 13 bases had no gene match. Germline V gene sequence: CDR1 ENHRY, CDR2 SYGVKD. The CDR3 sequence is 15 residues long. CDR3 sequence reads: CAISQGTGSPGELFF. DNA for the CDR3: TGTGCCATATCACAGGGGACGGGGAGCCCCGGGGAGCTGTTTTTT.

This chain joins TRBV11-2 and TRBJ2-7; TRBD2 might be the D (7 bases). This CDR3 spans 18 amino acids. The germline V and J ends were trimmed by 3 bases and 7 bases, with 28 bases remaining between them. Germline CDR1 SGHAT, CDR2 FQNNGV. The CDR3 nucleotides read TGTGCCAGCAGCTTTCCGGTCGGACAGAGGGGACTAATTGCTGAGCAGTACTTC. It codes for CASSFPVGQRGLIAEQYF. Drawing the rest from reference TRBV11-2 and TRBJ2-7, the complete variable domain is EAGVAQSPRYKIIEKRQSVAFWCNPISGHATLYWYQQILGQGPKLLIQFQNNGVVDDSQLPKDRFSAERLKGVDSTLKIQPAKLEDSAVYLCASSFPVGQRGLIAEQYFGPGTRLTVT.

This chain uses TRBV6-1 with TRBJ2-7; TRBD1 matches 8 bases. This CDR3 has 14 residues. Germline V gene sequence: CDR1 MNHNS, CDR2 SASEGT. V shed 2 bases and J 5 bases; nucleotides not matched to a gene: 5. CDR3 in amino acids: CASSELLTGDEQYF. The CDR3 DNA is TGTGCCAGCAGTGAATTACTGACAGGGGACGAGCAGTACTTC.